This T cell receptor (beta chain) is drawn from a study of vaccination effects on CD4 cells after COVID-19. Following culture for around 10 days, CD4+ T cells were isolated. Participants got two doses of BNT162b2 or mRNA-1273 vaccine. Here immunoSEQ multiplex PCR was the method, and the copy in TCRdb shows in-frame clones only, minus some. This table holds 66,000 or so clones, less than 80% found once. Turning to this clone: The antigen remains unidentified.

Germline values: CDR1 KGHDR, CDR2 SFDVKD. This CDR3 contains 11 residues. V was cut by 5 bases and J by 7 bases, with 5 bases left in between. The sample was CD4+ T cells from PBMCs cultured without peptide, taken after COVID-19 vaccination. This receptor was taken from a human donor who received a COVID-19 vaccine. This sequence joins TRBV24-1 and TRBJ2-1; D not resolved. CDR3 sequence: CATSAQNEQFF. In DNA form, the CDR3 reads TGTGCCACCAGTGCGCAGAATGAGCAGTTCTTC.